The clone carrying this TCR beta chain came up many times. No antigen is known for it. The authors made cDNA by 5'RACE with 10-nucleotide random UMIs. In TCRdb, the 5' RACE reads were re-called with MiXCR into one record per CDR3 protein. The data contain 70,000 to 95,000 distinct CDR3 sequences, less than 15% of them singletons. The time point is: longitudinal time-point 2. Where libraries were unsorted, they were derived from 2 million PBMCs stored at -80 degrees C. The data were obtained in a study of neurological immune-mediated disorders. Germline V gives CDR1 MNHEY, CDR2 SVGAGI. This CDR3 has 15 residues. Trimming pared 5 bases from V and 0 bases from J, leaving 14 bases between. Overall study findings and caveats: The absence of any CDR3 amino acid sequence shared by expanded clones across subjects suggests that repertoires were private in all groups.

Sequenced sample: PBMCs. The receptor was isolated from a female donor with HTLV-1-associated myelopathy (HAM/TSP). V gene TRBV6-5 combines with J gene TRBJ2-7, with a possible D match to TRBD2 (5 bases). This CDR3 reads CASSRRLGSSYEQYF. CDR3 DNA sequence: TGTGCCAGCAGTCGCAGGTTGGGGAGCTCCTACGAGCAGTACTTC.